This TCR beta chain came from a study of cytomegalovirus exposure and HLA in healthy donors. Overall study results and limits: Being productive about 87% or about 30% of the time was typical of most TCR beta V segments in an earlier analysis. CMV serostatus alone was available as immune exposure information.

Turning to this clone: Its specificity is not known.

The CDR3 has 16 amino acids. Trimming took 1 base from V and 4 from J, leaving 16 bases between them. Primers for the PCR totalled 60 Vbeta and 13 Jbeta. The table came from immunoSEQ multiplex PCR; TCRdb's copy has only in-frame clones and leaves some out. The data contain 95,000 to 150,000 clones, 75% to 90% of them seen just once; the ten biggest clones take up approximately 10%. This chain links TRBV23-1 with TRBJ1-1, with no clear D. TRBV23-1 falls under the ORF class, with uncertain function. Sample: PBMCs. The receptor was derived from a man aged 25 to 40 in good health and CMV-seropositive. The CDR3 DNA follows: TGCGCCAGCAGTCAATTTGGAGGGTACGGCGGCACTGAAGCTTTCTTT. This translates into CASSQFGGYGGTEAFF.